This TCR beta chain was captured in a study of blood T cells in healthy people across ages. Study information: Template switching picked up about one barcoded beta molecule for each two T cells. Findings and caveats of the study: A roughly linear fall in TCR beta diversity per million T cells was seen with increasing age.

The CDR3 consists of 14 residues. Germline V gene lookup returns CDR1 SGHRS and CDR2 YFSETQ. V lost 4 bases and J 5 bases, leaving 16 bases between the germline ends. A J-beta primer mix and a sample-barcoded 5' primer were used in a second PCR of roughly 7 to 12 cycles. TCRdb re-analysed the 5' RACE reads in MiXCR, keeping a single row per CDR3 protein. The sample lists about 720,000 distinct CDR3 sequences, about a fifth occurring once. This clonotype was observed a handful of times. Its matching antigen is unknown. Staff drew around 10 milliliters of peripheral blood from each donor. V gene TRBV5-1 combines with J gene TRBJ2-7; D unresolved. Material: blood. The TCR sequence derives from a man in his 70s in good health. The CDR3 DNA reads as TGCGCCAGCAGCCAACGGGCCCCGAGCGACGAGCAGTACTTC. Translated: CASSQRAPSDEQYF.